Sequencing of this T cell receptor (beta chain) was carried out in a study of cytomegalovirus exposure and HLA in healthy donors. V lost 4 bases and J lost 5, with 12 bases in between. From germline, CDR1 is SQVTM and CDR2 ANQGSEA. CDR3 length: 13 residues. Study outcomes and limitations: Several of the most significant clusters appeared, in a later analysis, to be linked to common viral pathogens.

PCR employed 60 Vbeta and 13 Jbeta primers. Data came from immunoSEQ multiplex PCR; TCRdb stores just in-frame clones and leaves some out. The sample holds some 120,000 clones, 60% to 85% seen once. Healthy bone marrow donors formed the donor group. There were likely unrecorded immune exposures, though donors were nominally healthy when sampled. About this clone itself: Its cognate antigen is unknown.

The V and J genes are TRBV29-1 and TRBJ2-1; D is possibly TRBD2 (5 bases). The source of this sequence is a female donor in good health and CMV-seronegative. The sequenced sample was PBMCs. This chain's CDR3 is CSVVVARDNEQFF. DNA of the CDR3: TGCAGCGTTGTGGTAGCGCGGGACAATGAGCAGTTCTTC.